Sequencing of this T cell receptor beta chain was carried out in a study of T cell repertoires in cytomegalovirus infection. As concerns this clonotype: The antigen is undetermined.

Via MiXCR, TCRdb re-called the reads, giving one row per CDR3 protein. The sample yields about 830,000 distinct CDR3 sequences, about 33% seen once. This CDR3 comprises 15 residues. V was pared by 4 bases and J by 4 bases, with 14 bases between. Germline V gene lookup returns CDR1 MNHEY and CDR2 SVGEGT. This TCR was sampled from a human donor in good health (CMV status not recorded). Some clones in this sample may be carry-over from other donors' samples. V and J are TRBV6-2 or TRBV6-3 and TRBJ2-1; tentatively, D is TRBD1 or TRBD2 (5 bases each). Sequenced material: cultured CD8+ T cells from PBMCs, taken from culture after CMV antigen stimulation. In DNA form, the CDR3 reads TGTGCCAGCAGTTGGGGGTGGGGGATTTACAATGAGCAGTTCTTC. This sequence encodes CASSWGWGIYNEQFF.